This T cell receptor (beta chain) was identified in a study of T cells after yellow fever vaccination. Overall study findings and caveats: Secondary responses were weaker yet peaked faster, day 5 versus 15. Researchers cautioned that FACS-sorted repertoires could harbor abundant clonotypes contaminating from the bulk population. Post-booster repertoires contained most primary-vaccination clones again (approximately 97% CD4, 88% CD8).

The V gene's germline CDR1 is SEHNR and CDR2 FQNEAQ (reference sequence). The J segment lost 1 base and the V segment lost 5 bases, leaving 5 bases of the junction unmatched. The CDR3 loop spans 16 amino acids. As to this clonotype: Antigen specificity is unknown.

A 5'RACE template-switching step, the method used to make TCR cDNA, added a universal primer site and UMIs. TCRdb reprocessed the 5' RACE reads via MiXCR and lists one record per CDR3 protein. Found here are some 97,000 distinct CDR3 sequences, around 5.8% of them singletons; the top ten hold under 50%. The V call is TRBV7-9, the J call TRBJ2-4; 10 nucleotides align to TRBD2. This specimen consisted of CD8+ T cells sorted from PBMCs, obtained 10 days after the yellow fever booster vaccination. The receptor comes from a man in his late teens or twenties who received the YFV17D yellow fever vaccine. As DNA, the CDR3 is TGTGCCAGCAGCCCGAGCGGGGGGGTGGCCAAAAACATTCAGTACTTC. Encoded protein: CASSPSGGVAKNIQYF.